This TCR beta chain was identified during a study of T cell changes during pregnancy in multiple sclerosis. Data came from immunoSEQ multiplex PCR; TCRdb stores just in-frame clones and leaves some out. The profile shows 79,000 or so clones, 88% of them singletons. V lost 1 base and J lost 7; bases outside the gene matches: 1. This CDR3 region has 15 residues. Germline V lookup: CDR1 LGHNA, CDR2 YSLEER. The chain recombines TRBV4-3 with TRBJ2-2; TRBD2 agrees at 12 bases. Sample: peripheral blood, taken before pregnancy. This TCR was sampled from a female donor with multiple sclerosis, enrolled in a pregnancy study. DNA of the CDR3: TGCGCCAGCAGCCAAGGACTAGCGGGGGTCGGGGAGCTGTTTTTT. This translates into CASSQGLAGVGELFF.